The 20 T cell receptor beta chains in this list originate from one sample, sequenced in a study of cytomegalovirus exposure and HLA in healthy donors. Primers for the PCR totalled 60 Vbeta and 13 Jbeta. Profiling relied on immunoSEQ multiplex PCR, and the TCRdb table lists in-frame clones only, not all of them. The table lists more than 150,000 clones, more than 75% of them singletons. The sample was PBMCs. The receptors here all came from a man aged 40-49 years in good health and CMV-seronegative.

The chain uses TRBV5-6 and TRBJ1-3; 7 positions agree with TRBD1. The length of the CDR3 is 16 residues. V was clipped by 3 bases and J by 1 base; unmatched bases: 7. Germline CDR1 reads SGHDT; CDR2 reads YYEEEE. The CDR3 DNA is TGTGCCAGCAGCTATCGTACAGGGGCTTCTGGAAACACCATATATTTT. Translation gives CASSYRTGASGNTIYF.

This rearrangement joins TRBV30 to TRBJ1-1; D gene ambiguous. The V end was cut by 3 bases, the J end by 1 base, with 12 bases between. Germline loops: CDR1 GTSNPN, CDR2 SVGIG (reference sequence). The CDR3 runs 14 residues. As DNA, the CDR3 is TGTGCCTGGAGAGGTACGGGTAAGAACACTGAAGCTTTCTTT. Its translation: CAWRGTGKNTEAFF.

The rearrangement joins TRBV7-8 to TRBJ1-5; 10 bases map to TRBD1. CDR1 and CDR2 (germline): SGHVS, FQNEAQ. This CDR3 region has 14 residues. The trim removed 7 bases at V and 7 bases at J, leaving 7 bases unmatched. CDR3 sequence: CASTRQGAGQPQHF. The CDR3 DNA is TGTGCCAGCACCAGACAGGGGGCGGGACAGCCCCAGCATTTT.

In its sample, this clone was seen a few times. The chain couples TRBV4-1 to TRBJ1-5; D perhaps matches TRBD1 (5 bases). V was clipped by 4 bases and J by 4 bases, with 14 bases between them. Germline values: CDR1 MGHRA, CDR2 YSYEKL. This CDR3 has 15 amino acids. CDR3 sequence: CASSRGVSVNQPQHF. CDR3 nucleotide sequence: TGCGCCAGCAGCCGGGGGGTGTCAGTAAATCAGCCCCAGCATTTT.

This clone was observed a few times. CDR3 region: CASSPGLLSSYEQYF. DNA of the CDR3: TGCGCCAGCAGCCCGGGACTCCTCAGCTCCTACGAGCAGTACTTC. The genes are TRBV5-1 and TRBJ2-7, with D perhaps TRBD2 (6 bases). Germline V gene lookup returns CDR1 SGHRS and CDR2 YFSETQ. The length of the CDR3 is 15 residues. V was trimmed by 4 bases and J by 0 bases, leaving 14 bases between them.

The genes are TRBV29-1 and TRBJ1-5; no firm D call. Germline V gene data show CDR1 as SQVTM and CDR2 as ANQGSEA. There are 14 residues in the CDR3. The V and J ends lost 4 bases and 4 bases respectively, with 14 bases between them. In DNA, the CDR3 is TGCAGCGTTGTCTCCGGAGACTGGAATCAGCCCCAGCATTTT. It yields the protein CSVVSGDWNQPQHF.

V usage is TRBV6-5 and J usage is TRBJ2-7; 7 bases map to TRBD1. With 5 bases clipped from V and 2 bases from J, the junction kept 9 bases outside the gene matches. Germline CDR1 and CDR2: MNHEY and SVGAGI. The CDR3 has 15 amino acids. CDR3 residues: CASSKPGTVTYEQYF. CDR3 nucleotide sequence: TGTGCCAGCAGTAAACCCGGGACAGTCACCTACGAGCAGTACTTC.

With regard to this clone: This sample includes further DNA sequences coding for the same CDR3. This chain links TRBV5-6 with TRBJ1-2; 8 bases match TRBD1. The CDR3 spans 15 residues. Trimming cost V 6 bases and J 6 bases; bases outside gene matches: 13. Germline CDR1 SGHDT, CDR2 YYEEEE. The CDR3 spells CASNPTGGEVNGYTF. As DNA, the CDR3 is TGTGCCAGCAACCCCACAGGGGGTGAGGTCAATGGCTACACCTTC.

The chain carries TRBV2 and TRBJ2-3; D ambiguous. Germline V gives CDR1 SNHLY, CDR2 FYNNEI. Trimming took off 0 bases at V and 9 bases at J, with 4 bases between the two ends. This CDR3 has 11 residues. CDR3 nucleotides: TGTGCCAGCAGTGAAGCGCGGACGCAGTATTTT. Amino acids: CASSEARTQYF. Supplemented by reference TRBV2 and TRBJ2-3, the full variable domain reads EPEVTQTPSHQVTQMGQEVILRCVPISNHLYFYWYRQILGQKVEFLVSFYNNEISEKSEIFDDQFSVERPDGSNFTLKIRSTKLEDSAMYFCASSEARTQYFGPGTRLTVL.

The chain uses TRBV7-2 and TRBJ2-7; 7 bases match TRBD1. Germline V lookup: CDR1 SGHTA, CDR2 FQGNSA. V lost 3 bases and J lost 3; bases outside the gene matches: 8. The CDR3 extends over 15 amino acids. CDR3 amino acids: CASSFSGTDLYEQYF. Here the CDR3 DNA reads TGTGCCAGCAGCTTTTCCGGGACAGACCTCTACGAGCAGTACTTC.

V gene TRBV19 combines with J gene TRBJ2-7; possibly TRBD1 for D (6 bases). The CDR3 has 15 amino acids. Trimming pared 3 bases from V and 0 bases from J, leaving 12 bases between. Per the germline V gene, CDR1 is LNHDA and CDR2 is SQIVND (reference sequence). CDR3 loop: CASSIQTGRSYEQYF. The CDR3 DNA reads TGTGCCAGTAGTATTCAGACAGGCCGCTCCTACGAGCAGTACTTC.

This chain joins TRBV5-1 and TRBJ2-3; 8 bases match TRBD2. Germline lookup yields CDR1 SGHRS and CDR2 YFSETQ. V trimming: 0 bases; J trimming: 2 bases; junction bases outside the gene matches: 8. This CDR3 has 17 residues. For the CDR3, the DNA is TGCGCCAGCAGCTTGGTGGGCGGGGGGCCGTTCACAGATACGCAGTATTTT. Its protein is CASSLVGGGPFTDTQYF. The variable domain in full, completed from reference TRBV5-1 and TRBJ2-3, reads KAGVTQTPRYLIKTRGQQVTLSCSPISGHRSVSWYQQTPGQGLQFLFEYFSETQRNKGNFPGRFSGRQFSNSRSEMNVSTLELGDSALYLCASSLVGGGPFTDTQYFGPGTRLTVL.

There are a few counts of this clone. The V and J genes are TRBV2 and TRBJ2-7, with D possibly TRBD2 on 7 matching bases. This CDR3 comprises 14 residues. Trimming cost V 7 bases and J 2 bases, with 15 bases left between them. The germline CDR1 and CDR2 sequences are SNHLY and FYNNEI. The CDR3 sequence is CASTSGRGTYEQYF. As DNA, the CDR3 is TGTGCCAGCACCTCGGGGAGGGGGACCTACGAGCAGTACTTC.

This clone showed up just a few times. The chain uses TRBV5-1 and TRBJ1-2; perhaps TRBD1 as D (5 bases). CDR3 length: 13 residues. Trimming shortened V by 4 bases and J by 4 bases, and 11 bases separated the two germline ends. Germline V gives CDR1 SGHRS, CDR2 YFSETQ. The CDR3 DNA is TGCGCCAGCAGCCCGGCAGGGCCCTATGGCTACACCTTC. Translation: CASSPAGPYGYTF.

J is TRBJ1-1 and V is TRBV25-1; a possible D gene is TRBD1 (5 bases). V was cut by 7 bases and J by 3 bases, with 15 bases left in between. The CDR3 loop spans 14 amino acids. From germline, CDR1 is MGHDK and CDR2 SYGVNS. CDR3 in amino acids: CASIPGYRDTEAFF. The CDR3 DNA is TGTGCCAGCATCCCAGGGTACCGGGACACTGAAGCTTTCTTT.

This clone was counted between two and nine times. The chain employs TRBV5-6 and TRBJ1-4, with TRBD1 matching over 9 bases. This CDR3 spans 16 amino acids. J gave up 2 bases and V 1 base, and 3 bases lay outside the gene matches. Germline CDR1 is SGHDT and CDR2 is YYEEEE. The CDR3 bases are TGTGCCAGCAGCTTGACAGGGGGCGGTACTAATGAAAAACTGTTTTTT. Amino acid sequence: CASSLTGGGTNEKLFF.

This clone was counted only a few times. CDR3 in DNA: TGTGCCAGCAGCTCAGGGGACCAGCCCCAGCATTTT. Its protein product is CASSSGDQPQHF. This sequence joins TRBV7-3 and TRBJ1-5, with a tentative D call TRBD1 (6 bases). Germline V gene lookup returns CDR1 SGHTA and CDR2 FQGTGA. Deletions cut 4 bases from V and 7 bases from J, with 8 bases between. The CDR3 covers 12 residues.

The chain carries TRBV25-1 and TRBJ2-5; 9 bases are shared with TRBD2. CDR3 length equals 16 residues. The germline V gene has CDR1 MGHDK and CDR2 SYGVNS. With 6 bases clipped from V and 1 base from J, the junction kept 9 bases outside the gene matches. The CDR3 here is CASRIQTSGVQETQYF. The CDR3 DNA follows: TGTGCCAGCAGGATCCAGACTAGCGGAGTCCAAGAGACCCAGTACTTC.

This chain links TRBV7-2 with TRBJ2-7; 7 nucleotides match TRBD1. From germline, CDR1 is SGHTA and CDR2 FQGNSA. The trim removed 1 base at V and 4 bases at J, leaving 4 bases unmatched. This CDR3 spans 14 amino acids. CDR3: CASSLEGGGYEQYF. The CDR3 nucleotides read TGTGCCAGCAGCTTAGAAGGGGGCGGGTACGAGCAGTACTTC.

On this clone: The same CDR3 is also encoded by other DNA sequences in this sample. V gene TRBV28 combines with J gene TRBJ2-7, with TRBD1 matching 10 bases. The J segment lost 3 bases and the V segment lost 5 bases, leaving 7 bases of the junction unmatched. CDR3 size: 15 residues. Germline lookup yields CDR1 MDHEN and CDR2 SYDVKM. CDR3 DNA: TGTGCCAGCAGTCCCCCGGGACAGGGGATCTACGAGCAGTACTTC. Translated: CASSPPGQGIYEQYF. Drawing the rest from reference TRBV28 and TRBJ2-7, the complete variable domain is DVKVTQSSRYLVKRTGEKVFLECVQDMDHENMFWYRQDPGLGLRLIYFSYDVKMKEKGDIPEGYSVSREKKERFSLILESASTNQTSMYLCASSPPGQGIYEQYFGPGTRLTVT.